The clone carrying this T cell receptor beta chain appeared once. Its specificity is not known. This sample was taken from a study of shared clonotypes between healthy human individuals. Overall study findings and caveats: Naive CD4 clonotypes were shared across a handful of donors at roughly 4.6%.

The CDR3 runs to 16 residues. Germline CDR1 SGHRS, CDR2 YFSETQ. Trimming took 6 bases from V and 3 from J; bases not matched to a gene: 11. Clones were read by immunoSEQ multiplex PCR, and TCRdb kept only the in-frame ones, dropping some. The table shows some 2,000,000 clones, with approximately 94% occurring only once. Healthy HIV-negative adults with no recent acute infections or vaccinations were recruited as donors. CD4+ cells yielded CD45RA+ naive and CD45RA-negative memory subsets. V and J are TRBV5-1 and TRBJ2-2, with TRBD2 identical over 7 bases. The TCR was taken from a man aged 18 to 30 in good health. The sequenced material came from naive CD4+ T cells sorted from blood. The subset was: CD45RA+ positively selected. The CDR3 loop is CASNEGRARDTGELFF. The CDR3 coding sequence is TGCGCCAGCAACGAAGGGAGGGCCCGGGACACCGGGGAGCTGTTTTTT.